These 29 T cell receptor beta chains came from one sample sequenced in a study of post-analysis software for immune sequencing data. Broader study findings: The study found TRBV5-6, TRBV5-1 and TRBV20-1 among about five TRBV segments more frequent in patients than controls.

Incorporated into the TCR beta cDNA libraries were unique molecular identifiers, which served to reduce PCR and sequencing biases. MiXCR, applied by TCRdb to the PCR reads, yields one record per CDR3 protein. The profile shows hundreds of thousands of distinct CDR3 sequences, less than 40% of them singletons. Which antigens these TCRs recognize remains unknown. Sequencing used blood. Receptor source: a girl aged 2-15 years with multiple sclerosis.

This clonotype came up a few times. The chain has TRBV11-2 and TRBJ2-5; a weak D match, TRBD2 (7 bases). The V gene lost 7 bases and the J gene lost 5 bases, with 32 bases spanning the gap. CDR3 length equals 19 residues. Germline V lookup: CDR1 SGHAT, CDR2 FQNNGV. CDR3 protein: CASNGEQGGAVDLVETQYF. Here the CDR3 DNA reads TGTGCCAGCAACGGCGAACAAGGGGGGGCCGTAGATTTAGTGGAGACCCAGTACTTC.

This clonotype showed up just a few times. The chain links TRBV20-1 to TRBJ2-1; D might be TRBD1 (5 bases). Germline CDR1 and CDR2: DFQATT and SNEGSKA (reference sequence). Trimming shortened V by 4 bases and J by 6 bases, and 10 bases separated the two germline ends. The CDR3 is 12 residues long. Here the CDR3 DNA reads TGCAGTGCTATTAATAGGGGCAATGAGCAGTTCTTC. Residues: CSAINRGNEQFF.

This clonotype has only a few counts. The chain carries TRBV6-1 and TRBJ1-2; D perhaps matches TRBD1 (5 bases). V was shortened by 8 bases and J by 4 bases, with 26 bases between the two germline ends. Germline assignment: CDR1 MNHNS and CDR2 SASEGT. The CDR3 consists of 17 residues. The CDR3 reads CASGLDSSTSRSYGYTF. For the CDR3, the DNA is TGTGCCAGCGGACTAGACAGTAGTACTTCGAGGTCCTATGGCTACACCTTC.

This clonotype was seen a few times. The chain is built from TRBV18 and TRBJ2-5; perhaps TRBD1 as D (6 bases). The DNA end favors TRBJ2-7, so the J call may be wrong. In germline, CDR1 is KGHSH, CDR2 LQKENI. The CDR3 totals 16 residues. The CDR3 nucleotides read TGTGCCAGCTCATCCATAGGACAGCCAGTTTCCTACGAGCAGTACTTC. This gives the protein CASSSIGQPVSYEQYF.

As DNA, the CDR3 is TGTGCCAGCAGTGAACAGTCCTCAGGCAATCAGCCCCAGCATTTT. It specifies CASSEQSSGNQPQHF. V and J are TRBV2 and TRBJ1-5; D is unclear. The V gene lost 2 bases and the J gene lost 2 bases, with 10 bases spanning the gap. Germline V gene data show CDR1 as SNHLY and CDR2 as FYNNEI. CDR3 size: 15 residues.

V gene TRBV28 combines with J gene TRBJ2-5; D is possibly TRBD1 or TRBD2 (6 bases each). The end of the DNA fits TRBJ2-7 better, so the J call may be wrong. In germline, CDR1 is MDHEN, CDR2 SYDVKM. The CDR3 is made up of 14 amino acids. The CDR3 here is CASSSTGVRGEQYF. CDR3 nucleotide sequence: TGTGCCAGCAGTTCCACGGGGGTCAGGGGCGAGCAGTACTTC.

The chain joins TRBV4-1 to TRBJ2-7; tentatively, D is TRBD2 (5 bases). The J call may be faulty, since TRBJ2-5 better matches the DNA end. There are 15 residues in the CDR3. Per the germline V gene, CDR1 is MGHRA and CDR2 is YSYEKL. The CDR3 is CASSPGLISRETQYF. CDR3 bases: TGCGCCAGCAGCCCTGGACTTATATCAAGGGAGACCCAGTACTTC.

This clonotype showed up just a few times. The chain couples TRBV9 to TRBJ2-5; tentatively, D is TRBD2 (6 bases). The ends were cut back, 0 bases at V and 1 base at J, with 13 bases in the middle. CDR1 and CDR2 (germline): SGDLS, YYNGEE. This CDR3 spans 16 amino acids. The CDR3 bases are TGTGCCAGCAGCGTAGACTCTCACGGGGGCCAAGAGACCCAGTACTTC. Encoded protein: CASSVDSHGGQETQYF. Together with reference TRBV9 and TRBJ2-5, the CDR3 gives the full variable domain: DSGVTQTPKHLITATGQRVTLRCSPRSGDLSVYWYQQSLDQGLQFLIQYYNGEERAKGNILERFSAQQFPDLHSELNLSSLELGDSALYFCASSVDSHGGQETQYFGPGTRLLVL.

This clonotype has more than one count but fewer than ten. The V call is TRBV20-1, the J call TRBJ1-2, with a tentative D call TRBD1 (5 bases). V was clipped by 5 bases and J by 4 bases, with 17 bases between them. CDR1 and CDR2 (germline): DFQATT, SNEGSKA (reference sequence). The CDR3 loop spans 14 amino acids. Here the CDR3 DNA reads TGCAGTGCTCCCAGGGTTATTGGGGTCTATGGCTACACCTTC. Its translation is CSAPRVIGVYGYTF.

The chain uses TRBV27 and TRBJ2-4; TRBD1 matches at 11 bases. Matching the DNA end better, TRBJ2-7 makes the J call doubtful. The CDR3 totals 15 residues. Germline loops: CDR1 MNHEY, CDR2 SMNVEV (reference sequence). The CDR3 loop reads CASSPAGTGGGEQYF. The CDR3 coding sequence is TGTGCCAGCAGCCCAGCCGGGACAGGGGGTGGCGAGCAGTACTTC.

This clonotype was observed a handful of times. CDR3 sequence reads: CASSEADYAGKFF. The CDR3 DNA is TGTGCCAGCAGTGAAGCTGATTATGCAGGAAAGTTCTTC. The genes are TRBV2 and TRBJ2-1; D not certain. The V and J ends lost 0 bases and 14 bases respectively, with 14 bases between them. The CDR3 sequence is 13 residues long. Looked up from germline, CDR1 is SNHLY and CDR2 is FYNNEI.

V and J are TRBV12-3 or TRBV12-4 and TRBJ2-7, with D hard to call. The V end lost 2 bases, the J end lost 6 bases, and 17 bases lay between the germline ends. The CDR3 contains 15 residues. The CDR3 reads CASSLSASIRREQYF. CDR3 DNA sequence: TGTGCCAGCAGTTTAAGTGCCTCCATCCGTCGCGAGCAGTACTTC.

The chain joins TRBV12-3 or TRBV12-4 to TRBJ2-5; TRBD2 aligns across 9 bases. The V gene end was trimmed by 8 bases and the J gene end by 3 bases; junction bases not matched to a gene: 4. CDR3 length: 13 residues. The CDR3 DNA reads TGTGCCAGCCTGCGGGAGGGAGAAGAGACCCAGTACTTC. Amino acids: CASLREGEETQYF.

This clonotype showed up just once. V is TRBV20-1 and J is TRBJ2-1, with D possibly matching TRBD1 (5 bases). The CDR3 covers 15 residues. V lost 3 bases to trimming and J lost 0 bases, with 12 bases between them. Germline CDR1 is DFQATT and CDR2 is SNEGSKA (reference sequence). The CDR3 nucleotides are TGCAGTGCTAGGACAAGGGGCAGCTCCTACAATGAGCAGTTCTTC. Protein sequence: CSARTRGSSYNEQFF.

V usage is TRBV15 and J usage is TRBJ2-3, with 8 bases identical to TRBD2. The germline V gene has CDR1 LNHNV and CDR2 YYDKDF (reference sequence). V shed 3 bases and J 0 bases; nucleotides not matched to a gene: 8. The CDR3 is 17 residues long. As DNA, the CDR3 is TGTGCCACCAGCAGTCCGACTGGCGGGGGGAGCACAGATACGCAGTATTTT. Protein product: CATSSPTGGGSTDTQYF.

This chain links TRBV4-3 with TRBJ2-3; TRBD2 might be the D (5 bases). The CDR3 runs to 19 residues. Germline-derived CDR1 and CDR2 are LGHNA and YSLEER. With 1 base removed from V and 3 bases from J, the gap between germline ends came to 23 bases. CDR3 coding DNA: TGCGCCAGCAGCCAAGTATTTCTAGCTGCCTACCAATCAACAGATACGCAGTATTTT. Amino acid sequence: CASSQVFLAAYQSTDTQYF.

The CDR3 here is CASSPSAVGEQYF. In DNA form, the CDR3 reads TGTGCCAGCAGCCCGTCAGCGGTGGGCGAGCAGTACTTC. The chain couples TRBV7-2 to TRBJ2-7, with D possibly matching TRBD2 (5 bases). CDR3 size: 13 residues. Per germline, CDR1 SGHTA and CDR2 FQGNSA. V was trimmed by 5 bases and J by 6 bases, leaving 14 bases between them.

The chain employs TRBV6-5 and TRBJ2-5; D possibly corresponds to TRBD1 (6 bases). The closer fit of TRBJ2-7 to the DNA end suggests the J call may be wrong. Looked up from germline, CDR1 is MNHEY and CDR2 is SVGAGI. This CDR3 region has 14 residues. CDR3 sequence reads: CASSYSGQRYEQYF. The DNA for the CDR3 is TGTGCCAGCAGTTACTCTGGACAGCGCTACGAGCAGTACTTC.

This chain links TRBV7-8 with TRBJ2-7; 9 bases line up with TRBD1. Germline CDR1 is SGHVS and CDR2 is FQNEAQ. The CDR3 extends over 13 amino acids. J lost 3 bases, V lost 8 bases, and 5 bases had no gene match. The CDR3 reads CASSGQGLYEQYF. Here the CDR3 DNA reads TGTGCCAGCTCCGGACAGGGGCTCTACGAGCAGTACTTC. Looking up the rest from reference TRBV7-8 and TRBJ2-7 gives the full variable domain: GAGVSQSPRYKVAKRGQDVALRCDPISGHVSLFWYQQALGQGPEFLTYFQNEAQLDKSGLPSDRFFAERPEGSVSTLKIQRTQQEDSAVYLCASSGQGLYEQYFGPGTRLTVT.

The genes are TRBV12-3 or TRBV12-4 and TRBJ1-3; D may be TRBD1 (6 bases). V gave up 6 bases and J gave up 2 bases, with 8 bases separating them. The CDR3 length is 13 residues. CDR3: CASRAGAGNTIYF. The CDR3 DNA follows: TGTGCCAGCAGGGCAGGGGCTGGAAACACCATATATTTT.

This clonotype was detected only a few times. The rearrangement uses TRBV12-3 or TRBV12-4 and TRBJ2-5, with TRBD1 matching 9 bases. V lost 5 bases, J lost 3 bases, and 4 bases stayed unmatched. The CDR3 is 14 residues long. The CDR3 nucleotides are TGTGCCAGCAGTCGGTGGACAGGGGAAGAGACCCAGTACTTC. Translating gives CASSRWTGEETQYF.

A remark on this clonotype: A junction boundary mismatches the germline segment, possibly from a read error. J is TRBJ2-2 and V is TRBV11-2; possibly TRBD1 or TRBD2 for D (5 bases each). CDR3 length: 16 amino acids. The germline CDR1 and CDR2 sequences are SGHAT and FQNNGV. The CDR3 sequence is CASSLGLGANTGERFF. The CDR3 coding sequence is TGTGCCAGCAGCTTAGGTTTAGGGGCAAACACCGGGGAGCGGTTTTTT.

This clonotype has only one observation. The V gene is TRBV4-1, the J gene TRBJ1-2; weak D call: TRBD1 (5 bases). Deletions cut 1 base from V and 8 bases from J, with 17 bases between. CDR3 length equals 15 residues. Germline values: CDR1 MGHRA, CDR2 YSYEKL. The CDR3, as DNA: TGCGCCAGCAGCCAAGGAGCGGGACGGGGAGGCGGCTACACCTTC. This gives the protein CASSQGAGRGGGYTF.

V gene TRBV6-5 combines with J gene TRBJ1-2, with D possibly being TRBD1 (5 bases). Germline CDR1 is MNHEY and CDR2 is SVGAGI. Trimming pared 6 bases from V and 5 bases from J, leaving 10 bases between. The CDR3 is 12 amino acids. The CDR3 sequence: CASRRPGYGYTF. DNA of the CDR3: TGTGCCAGCAGACGCCCAGGGTATGGCTACACCTTC.

The J gene is TRBJ2-1, the V gene TRBV5-1, with 9 bases matching TRBD1. This CDR3 contains 16 residues. Trimming cost V 6 bases and J 13 bases; bases outside gene matches: 20. Germline CDR1 SGHRS, CDR2 YFSETQ. The CDR3 loop is CASTIPGQGRTQGQFF. In DNA, the CDR3 is TGCGCCAGCACGATTCCGGGACAGGGAAGGACACAGGGACAGTTCTTC.

This clonotype showed up just a few times. The chain joins TRBV10-3 to TRBJ2-5, with D maybe TRBD1 (6 bases). The ends were cut back, 6 bases at V and 2 bases at J, with 10 bases in the middle. The V gene's germline CDR1 is ENHRY and CDR2 SYGVKD. This CDR3 contains 13 residues. In DNA form, the CDR3 reads TGTGCCATCAGAGAGACAGGACAAGAGACCCAGTACTTC. Its translation is CAIRETGQETQYF.

This chain connects TRBV5-1 to TRBJ2-3; TRBD1 or TRBD2 may be the D gene (6 bases each). The germline V gene has CDR1 SGHRS and CDR2 YFSETQ. There are 18 residues in the CDR3. The V and J ends lost 0 bases and 6 bases respectively, with 23 bases between them. The CDR3 coding sequence is TGCGCCAGCAGCTTGGGTTGGGGCGCACTTGAGGGGGGCGATACGCAGTATTTT. It specifies CASSLGWGALEGGDTQYF.

A few counts support this clonotype. In nucleotides, the CDR3 is TGTGCCAGCAGCTTCTTGTCGTCAGGGTCCGATGAGCAGTTCTTC. Translated, it gives CASSFLSSGSDEQFF. This chain links TRBV5-6 with TRBJ2-1; D possibly corresponds to TRBD1 (5 bases). CDR3 length equals 15 residues. Trimming shortened V by 2 bases and J by 8 bases, and 17 bases separated the two germline ends. Germline V gene sequence: CDR1 SGHDT, CDR2 YYEEEE.

The V gene is TRBV18, the J gene TRBJ2-1; D call uncertain. This CDR3 has 12 residues. The V and J ends lost 6 bases and 6 bases respectively, with 9 bases between them. CDR1 is KGHSH and CDR2 is LQKENI in the germline V gene. The CDR3 is CASSSPSNEQFF. The CDR3, as DNA: TGTGCCAGCTCGAGTCCGAGCAATGAGCAGTTCTTC.